This TCR beta chain was documented in a study of T cells in Graves' hyperthyroidism and ophthalmopathy. There were TCR beta CDR3 regions amplified from RNA transcripts. Initially, a first-round RT-PCR of the TCR CDR3 employed the HTBI primer set. MiXCR, run by TCRdb on the multiplex PCR reads, gives a single entry per CDR3 protein. This table holds roughly 380,000 distinct CDR3 sequences, 13% found once. This clonotype was counted many times. Its antigen is as yet unknown. Patients aged 18 to 65 had newly diagnosed hyperthyroidism of under 2 months' duration. It was at first hyperthyroidism diagnosis, before any ophthalmopathy symptoms, that the blood sample was taken. The study, taken as a whole, reports: Blood also showed most of the thyroid clonotypes that were expanded above 0.001. A model of 13 V-J features distinguished ophthalmopathy from stable hyperthyroidism.

The TCR comes from a man younger than 40 with Graves' hyperthyroidism that later progressed to Graves' ophthalmopathy. The specimen sequenced was blood.

The CDR3 sequence is CASTNVGDSRTGELFF. The CDR3 DNA reads TGTGCCAGCACCAACGTCGGGGACAGCCGGACCGGGGAGCTGTTTTTT. The gene calls are TRBV11-3 and TRBJ2-2, with 7 bases aligning to TRBD1. With V trimmed by 7 bases and J by 5 bases, 13 bases remained unmatched. Germline V lookup: CDR1 SGHNT, CDR2 YENEEA. This CDR3 is 16 amino acids long.